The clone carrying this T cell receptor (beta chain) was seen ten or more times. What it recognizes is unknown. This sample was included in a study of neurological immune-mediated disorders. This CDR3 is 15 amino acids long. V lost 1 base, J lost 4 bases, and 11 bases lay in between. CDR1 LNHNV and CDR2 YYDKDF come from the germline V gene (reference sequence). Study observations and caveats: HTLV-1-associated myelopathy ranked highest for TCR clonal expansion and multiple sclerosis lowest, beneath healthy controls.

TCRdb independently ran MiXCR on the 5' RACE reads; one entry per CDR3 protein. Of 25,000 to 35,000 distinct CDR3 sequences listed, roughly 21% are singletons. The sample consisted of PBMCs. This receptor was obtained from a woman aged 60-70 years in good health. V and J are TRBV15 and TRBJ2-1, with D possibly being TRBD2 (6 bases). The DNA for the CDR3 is TGTGCCACCAGCAGAGGTGGGACTTTATACAATGAGCAGTTCTTC. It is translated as CATSRGGTLYNEQFF.